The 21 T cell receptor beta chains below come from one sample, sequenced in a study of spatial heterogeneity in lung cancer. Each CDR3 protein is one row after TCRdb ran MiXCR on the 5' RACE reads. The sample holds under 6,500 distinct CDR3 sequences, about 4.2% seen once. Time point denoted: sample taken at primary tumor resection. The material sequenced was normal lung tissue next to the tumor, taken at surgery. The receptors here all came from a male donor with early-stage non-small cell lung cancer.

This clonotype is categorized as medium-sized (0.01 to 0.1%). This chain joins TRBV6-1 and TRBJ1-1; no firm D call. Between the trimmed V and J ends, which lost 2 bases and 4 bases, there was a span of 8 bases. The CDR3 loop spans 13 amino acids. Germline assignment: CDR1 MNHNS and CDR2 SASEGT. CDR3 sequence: CASSELRGTEAFF. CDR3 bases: TGTGCCAGCAGTGAACTGCGGGGCACTGAAGCTTTCTTT.

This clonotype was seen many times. The CDR3, as DNA: TGCGCCAGCAGTGAGTCGAAAGGGGCCACAGATACGCAGTATTTT. Encoded protein: CASSESKGATDTQYF. The chain combines TRBV10-1 with TRBJ2-3; maybe TRBD1 (5 bases). The CDR3 contains 15 residues. CDR1 is WNHNN, CDR2 SYGVQD, per germline (reference sequence). Trimming shortened V by 0 bases and J by 2 bases, and 9 bases separated the two germline ends.

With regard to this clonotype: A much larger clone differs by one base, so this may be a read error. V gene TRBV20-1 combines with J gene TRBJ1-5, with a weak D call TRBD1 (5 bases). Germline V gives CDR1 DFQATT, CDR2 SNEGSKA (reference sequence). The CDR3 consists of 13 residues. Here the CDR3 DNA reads TGCAGTGCTAGAGTGGGGGAGGGTCAGTCCCAGCATTTT. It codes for CSARVGEGQSQHF.

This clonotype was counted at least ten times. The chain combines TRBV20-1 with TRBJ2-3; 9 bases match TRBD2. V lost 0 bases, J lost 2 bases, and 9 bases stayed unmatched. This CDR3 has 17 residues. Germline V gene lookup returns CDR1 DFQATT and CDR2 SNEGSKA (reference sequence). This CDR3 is CSARDPGSGSVTDTQYF. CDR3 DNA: TGCAGTGCTAGAGATCCGGGTAGCGGGAGTGTCACAGATACGCAGTATTTT.

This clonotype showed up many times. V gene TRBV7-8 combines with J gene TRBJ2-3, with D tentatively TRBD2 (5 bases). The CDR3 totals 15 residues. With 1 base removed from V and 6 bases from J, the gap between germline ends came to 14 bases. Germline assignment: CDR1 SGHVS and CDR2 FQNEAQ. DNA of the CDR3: TGTGCCAGCAGCTTAGTAGCGCATATCCCGGATACGCAGTATTTT. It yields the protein CASSLVAHIPDTQYF.

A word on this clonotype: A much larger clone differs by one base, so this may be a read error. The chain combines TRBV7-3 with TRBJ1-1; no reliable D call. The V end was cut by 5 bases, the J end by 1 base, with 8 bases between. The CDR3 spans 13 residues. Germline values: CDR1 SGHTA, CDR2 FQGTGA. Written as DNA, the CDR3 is TGTGCCAGCAGCCAACAGAGGAACACTGAAGCTTTCTTT. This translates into CASSQQRNTEAFF.

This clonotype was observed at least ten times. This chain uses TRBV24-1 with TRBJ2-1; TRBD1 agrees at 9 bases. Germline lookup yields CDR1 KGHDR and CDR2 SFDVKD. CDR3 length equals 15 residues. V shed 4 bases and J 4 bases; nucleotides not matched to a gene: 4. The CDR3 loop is CATSDWTGDYNEQFF. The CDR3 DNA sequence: TGTGCCACCAGTGACTGGACAGGGGATTACAATGAGCAGTTCTTC.

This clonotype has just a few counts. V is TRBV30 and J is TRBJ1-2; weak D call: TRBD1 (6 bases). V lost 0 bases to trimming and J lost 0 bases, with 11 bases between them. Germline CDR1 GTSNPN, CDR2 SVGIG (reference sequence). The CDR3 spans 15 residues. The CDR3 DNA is TGTGCCTGGAGTGTGGAGGGGGGAGCTAACTATGGCTACACCTTC. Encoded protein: CAWSVEGGANYGYTF.

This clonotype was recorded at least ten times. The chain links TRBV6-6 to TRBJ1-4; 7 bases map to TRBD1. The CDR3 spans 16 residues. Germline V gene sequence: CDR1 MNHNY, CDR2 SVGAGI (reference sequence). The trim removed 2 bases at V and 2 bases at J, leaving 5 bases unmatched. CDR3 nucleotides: TGTGCCAGCAGTTACGAGACAGGGTATACTAATGAAAAACTGTTTTTT. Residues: CASSYETGYTNEKLFF.

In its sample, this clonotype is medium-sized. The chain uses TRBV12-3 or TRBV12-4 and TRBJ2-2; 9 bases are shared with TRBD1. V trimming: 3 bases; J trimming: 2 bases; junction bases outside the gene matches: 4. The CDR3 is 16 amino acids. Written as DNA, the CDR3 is TGTGCCAGCAGTTTCGGGACAGGGACTAACACCGGGGAGCTGTTTTTT. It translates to CASSFGTGTNTGELFF.

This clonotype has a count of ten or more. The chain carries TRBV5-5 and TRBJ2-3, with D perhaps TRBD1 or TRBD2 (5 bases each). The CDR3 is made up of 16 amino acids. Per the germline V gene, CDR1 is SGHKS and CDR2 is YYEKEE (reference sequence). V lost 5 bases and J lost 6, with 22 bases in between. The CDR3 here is CASRHNAGSGLDTQYF. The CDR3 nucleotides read TGTGCCAGCAGACACAATGCAGGGAGCGGTCTTGATACGCAGTATTTT.

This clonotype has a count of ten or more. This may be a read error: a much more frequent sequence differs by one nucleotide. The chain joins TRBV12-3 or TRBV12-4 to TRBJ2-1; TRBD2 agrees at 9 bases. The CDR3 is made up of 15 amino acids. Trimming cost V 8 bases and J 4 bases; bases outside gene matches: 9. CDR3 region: CASGPGLAGYNEQFF. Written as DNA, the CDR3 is TGTGCCAGCGGTCCAGGGCTAGCGGGATACAATGAGCAGTTCTTC.

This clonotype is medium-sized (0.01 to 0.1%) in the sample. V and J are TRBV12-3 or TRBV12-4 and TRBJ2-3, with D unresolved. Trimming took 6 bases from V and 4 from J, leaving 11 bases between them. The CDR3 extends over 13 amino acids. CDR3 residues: CASSYDSADTQYF. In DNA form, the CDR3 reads TGTGCCAGCAGCTACGACTCAGCAGATACGCAGTATTTT.

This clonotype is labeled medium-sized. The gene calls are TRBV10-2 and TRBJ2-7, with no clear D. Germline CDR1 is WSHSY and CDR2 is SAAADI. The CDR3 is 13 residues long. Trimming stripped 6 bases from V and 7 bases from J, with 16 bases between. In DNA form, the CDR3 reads TGCGCCAGCAGCCCCGGTGTAGGGTGGGAGCAGTACTTC. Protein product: CASSPGVGWEQYF.

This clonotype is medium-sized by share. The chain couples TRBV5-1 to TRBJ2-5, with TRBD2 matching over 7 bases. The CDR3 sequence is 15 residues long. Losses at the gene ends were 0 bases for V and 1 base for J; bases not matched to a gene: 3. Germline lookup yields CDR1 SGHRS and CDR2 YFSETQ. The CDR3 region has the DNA TGCGCCAGCAGCTTGGGGGGGGGACCCCAAGAGACCCAGTACTTC. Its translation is CASSLGGGPQETQYF.

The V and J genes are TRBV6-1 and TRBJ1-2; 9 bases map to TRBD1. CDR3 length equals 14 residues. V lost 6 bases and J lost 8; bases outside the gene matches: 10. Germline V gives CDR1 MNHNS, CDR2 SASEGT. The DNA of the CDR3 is TGTGCCAGCAGGACAGGGGGACTCTTCCCAGGCTACACCTTC. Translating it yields CASRTGGLFPGYTF.

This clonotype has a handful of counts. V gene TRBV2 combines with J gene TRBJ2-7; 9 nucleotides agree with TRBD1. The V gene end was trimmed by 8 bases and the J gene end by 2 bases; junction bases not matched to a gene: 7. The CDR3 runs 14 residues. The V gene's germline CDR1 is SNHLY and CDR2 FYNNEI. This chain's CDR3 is CASQIDRGTYEQYF. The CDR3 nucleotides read TGTGCCAGCCAGATAGACAGGGGGACCTACGAGCAGTACTTC.

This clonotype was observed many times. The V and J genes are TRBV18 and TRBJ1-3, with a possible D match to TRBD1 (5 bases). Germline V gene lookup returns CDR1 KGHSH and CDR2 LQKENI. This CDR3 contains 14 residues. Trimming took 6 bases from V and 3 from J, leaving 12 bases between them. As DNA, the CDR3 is TGTGCCAGCTCTACAGGAGGAGTTGGAAACACCATATATTTT. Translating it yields CASSTGGVGNTIYF. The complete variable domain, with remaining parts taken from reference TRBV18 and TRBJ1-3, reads NAGVMQNPRHLVRRRGQEARLRCSPMKGHSHVYWYRQLPEEGLKFMVYLQKENIIDESGMPKERFSAEFPKEGPSILRIQQVVRGDSAAYFCASSTGGVGNTIYFGEGSWLTVV.

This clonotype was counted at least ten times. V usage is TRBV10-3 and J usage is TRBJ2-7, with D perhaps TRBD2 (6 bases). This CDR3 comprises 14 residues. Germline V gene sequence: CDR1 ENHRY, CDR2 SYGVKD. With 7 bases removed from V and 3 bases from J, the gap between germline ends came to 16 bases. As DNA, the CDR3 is TGTGCCATCACCCGTGGCGGGGACTTCTACGAGCAGTACTTC. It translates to CAITRGGDFYEQYF.

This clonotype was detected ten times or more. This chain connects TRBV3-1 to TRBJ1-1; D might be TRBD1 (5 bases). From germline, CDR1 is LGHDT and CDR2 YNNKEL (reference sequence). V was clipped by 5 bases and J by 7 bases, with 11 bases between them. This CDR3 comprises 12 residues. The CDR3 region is CASSKRDGEAFF. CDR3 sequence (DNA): TGTGCCAGCAGCAAACGGGACGGTGAAGCTTTCTTT.

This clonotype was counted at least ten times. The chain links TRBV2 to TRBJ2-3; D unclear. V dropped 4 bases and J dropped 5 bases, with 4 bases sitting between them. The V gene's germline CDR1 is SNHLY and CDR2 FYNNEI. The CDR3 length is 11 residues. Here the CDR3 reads CASSVRDTQYF. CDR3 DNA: TGTGCCAGCAGTGTTCGAGATACGCAGTATTTT.